These 22 T cell receptor beta chains were sequenced from one sample in a study of Graves' ophthalmopathy and Graves' hyperthyroidism. The TCR beta CDR3 regions underwent amplification from RNA transcripts. First-round RT-PCR with HTBI primers preceded a second-round multiplex PCR. TCRdb reanalysed the multiplex PCR reads using MiXCR and keeps one entry per CDR3 protein. The sample records hundreds of thousands of distinct CDR3 sequences, approximately 22% being singletons. The sample comprised peripheral blood. Receptors originate from a woman between 18 and 29 years old with stable Graves' hyperthyroidism. Some clones in this sample may be carry-over from other donors' samples.

This clonotype was counted ten times or more. V usage is TRBV6-1 and J usage is TRBJ1-1; D remains ambiguous. Germline values: CDR1 MNHNS, CDR2 SASEGT. Trimming removed 6 bases at V and 6 bases at J, with 8 bases between. The CDR3 runs to 11 residues. The CDR3 region has the DNA TGTGCCAGCAGCGTAGGAGCTGAAGCTTTCTTT. Translation: CASSVGAEAFF.

The chain carries TRBV27 and TRBJ1-2; 7 bases map to TRBD1. CDR3 length: 16 amino acids. Germline V CDR1 and CDR2: MNHEY, SMNVEV (reference sequence). After removal of 6 bases from V and 0 bases from J, the junction contained 10 bases not matched to a gene. CDR3 nucleotides: TGTGCCAGCAGGGGAGAGGGGGCCGGCGCTAACTATGGCTACACCTTC. Protein: CASRGEGAGANYGYTF.

The chain links TRBV28 to TRBJ2-2; D unresolved. The CDR3 extends over 16 amino acids. Trimming shortened V by 4 bases and J by 5 bases, and 17 bases separated the two germline ends. Germline V CDR1 and CDR2: MDHEN, SYDVKM. CDR3 residues: CASSSTRTLNTGELFF. The CDR3, as DNA: TGTGCCAGCAGTTCAACCCGGACCCTTAATACCGGGGAGCTGTTTTTT.

This clonotype was detected only a few times. The chain recombines TRBV12-3 or TRBV12-4 with TRBJ1-2, with D tentatively TRBD1 (6 bases). This CDR3 has 13 residues. Between the trimmed V and J ends, which lost 2 bases and 8 bases, there was a span of 12 bases. Written as DNA, the CDR3 is TGTGCCAGCAGTTTACGGCAGGGGTCCGGCTACACCTTC. This encodes CASSLRQGSGYTF.

Ten or more counts support this clonotype. The rearrangement uses TRBV12-3 or TRBV12-4 and TRBJ2-7; 7 nucleotides match TRBD1. The CDR3 consists of 14 residues. After removal of 4 bases from V and 3 bases from J, the junction contained 6 bases not matched to a gene. Here the CDR3 reads CASSSWGQSYEQYF. The CDR3 DNA follows: TGTGCCAGCAGTTCATGGGGACAGAGCTACGAGCAGTACTTC.

This clonotype was seen at least ten times. The chain carries TRBV2 and TRBJ2-5; possible D gene TRBD1, 7 bases. This CDR3 contains 14 residues. Trimming left V 10 bases short and J 5 bases short, with 20 bases between. In germline, CDR1 is SNHLY, CDR2 FYNNEI. As DNA, the CDR3 is TGTGCCATCCTCCCCCGGAGGGGGCAGGAGACCCAGTACTTC. Amino acid sequence: CAILPRRGQETQYF.

This clonotype was observed many times. J is TRBJ1-2 and V is TRBV2; D unresolved. The ends were cut back, 6 bases at V and 0 bases at J, with 17 bases in the middle. The CDR3 is made up of 16 amino acids. The germline gives CDR1 SNHLY, CDR2 FYNNEI. The CDR3 bases are TGTGCCAGCAGCCTACCCACCGAGGCAGCTAACTATGGCTACACCTTC. It translates to CASSLPTEAANYGYTF.

This clonotype was picked up many times. Written as DNA, the CDR3 is TGTGCCAGCAACGGCCTAGCGGAAATCACCGGGGAGCTGTTTTTT. Its protein is CASNGLAEITGELFF. The chain couples TRBV28 to TRBJ2-2; TRBD2 matches at 7 bases. Trimming cost V 7 bases and J 4 bases; bases outside gene matches: 9. Per the germline V gene, CDR1 is MDHEN and CDR2 is SYDVKM. CDR3 length: 15 amino acids.

The rearrangement links TRBV6-5 to TRBJ1-1; D unresolved. There are 13 residues in the CDR3. The V end lost 4 bases, the J end lost 1 base, and 7 bases lay between the germline ends. Germline-derived CDR1 and CDR2 are MNHEY and SVGAGI. CDR3 loop: CASSSRANTEAFF. The CDR3 DNA reads as TGTGCCAGCAGTTCGAGGGCGAACACTGAAGCTTTCTTT.

The rearrangement joins TRBV12-3 or TRBV12-4 to TRBJ1-1; D is unresolved. The CDR3 runs to 17 residues. Between the trimmed V and J ends, which lost 6 bases and 0 bases, there was a span of 20 bases. The CDR3 reads CASSLGVTSQMNTEAFF. CDR3 bases: TGTGCCAGCAGCCTGGGCGTAACCAGTCAGATGAACACTGAAGCTTTCTTT.

This clonotype was detected ten times or more. The chain recombines TRBV4-1 with TRBJ2-6, with 9 bases fitting TRBD1. This CDR3 is built from 18 residues. Germline CDR1 and CDR2: MGHRA and YSYEKL. V dropped 3 bases and J dropped 4; count of bases not matched to a gene: 10. CDR3 residues: CASSHPRQGELGANVLTF. For the CDR3, the DNA is TGCGCCAGCAGCCACCCAAGACAGGGGGAACTAGGGGCCAACGTCCTGACTTTC.

This clonotype was recorded many times. This chain links TRBV6-5 with TRBJ2-5, with 12 bases lining up with TRBD2. The germline V gene encodes CDR1 MNHEY and CDR2 SVGAGI. The CDR3 loop spans 15 amino acids. V shed 5 bases, J shed 4 bases, and the junction held 5 bases outside the gene matches. CDR3: CASSTSLAGGETQYF. Written as DNA, the CDR3 is TGTGCCAGCAGTACTTCACTAGCGGGGGGAGAGACCCAGTACTTC.

This clonotype was detected ten times or more. V gene TRBV6-1 combines with J gene TRBJ2-5; TRBD2 might be the D (5 bases). V was trimmed by 7 bases and J by 2 bases, leaving 14 bases between them. CDR1 MNHNS and CDR2 SASEGT come from the germline V gene. The CDR3 is 14 residues long. CDR3: CASTKLGNQETQYF. The CDR3 DNA follows: TGTGCCAGCACCAAACTAGGGAATCAAGAGACCCAGTACTTC.

At least ten counts were recorded for this clonotype. The chain employs TRBV19 and TRBJ1-2; D remains unclear. Trimming pared 7 bases from V and 9 bases from J, leaving 18 bases between. Germline assignment: CDR1 LNHDA and CDR2 SQIVND (reference sequence). This CDR3 has 13 amino acids. The CDR3 protein is CASTRRQATSYTF. CDR3 sequence (DNA): TGTGCCAGTACCAGGAGGCAGGCGACGAGCTACACCTTC.

This clonotype was detected many times. The V gene is TRBV28, the J gene TRBJ1-3, with 8 bases identical to TRBD1. Losses at the gene ends were 4 bases for V and 5 bases for J; bases not matched to a gene: 10. CDR1 MDHEN and CDR2 SYDVKM come from the germline V gene. The CDR3 runs 16 residues. The CDR3 nucleotides are TGTGCCAGCAGTTCCGACCGGACAGGGAAGAGAAACACCATATATTTT. This encodes CASSSDRTGKRNTIYF.

This clonotype was counted between two and nine times. V and J are TRBV9 and TRBJ1-2; D is ambiguous. CDR3 length equals 14 residues. Germline CDR1 reads SGDLS; CDR2 reads YYNGEE. V lost 3 bases and J lost 6, with 15 bases in between. CDR3 in DNA: TGTGCCAGCAGCGCCCGGTCTTGGACGGATGGCTACACCTTC. Residues: CASSARSWTDGYTF. The whole variable domain, remainder taken from reference TRBV9 and TRBJ1-2, is DSGVTQTPKHLITATGQRVTLRCSPRSGDLSVYWYQQSLDQGLQFLIQYYNGEERAKGNILERFSAQQFPDLHSELNLSSLELGDSALYFCASSARSWTDGYTFGSGTRLTVV.

This chain joins TRBV19 and TRBJ1-2, with unresolved D. V lost 5 bases, J lost 4 bases, and 14 bases lay in between. CDR1 LNHDA and CDR2 SQIVND come from the germline V gene (reference sequence). CDR3 length equals 14 residues. The CDR3 sequence: CASSLRRLVYGYTF. As DNA, the CDR3 is TGTGCCAGTAGTCTCCGACGGCTGGTCTATGGCTACACCTTC.

Ten or more counts support this clonotype. The chain has TRBV9 and TRBJ2-5, with a weak D call TRBD2 (7 bases). The V and J ends lost 0 bases and 5 bases respectively, with 11 bases between them. The CDR3 contains 14 residues. Germline V lookup: CDR1 SGDLS, CDR2 YYNGEE. CDR3 in DNA: TGTGCCAGCAGCGTAGGGGGGGGCGGCGAGACCCAGTACTTC. This translates into CASSVGGGGETQYF.

This clonotype has only a few counts. This sequence joins TRBV2 and TRBJ2-2, with a tentative D call TRBD1 (6 bases). CDR1 is SNHLY, CDR2 FYNNEI, per germline. Trimming stripped 6 bases from V and 11 bases from J, with 22 bases between. The CDR3 contains 15 residues. The CDR3 DNA reads TGTGCCAGCAGGACGGGACACGGGTTTGGAGGAGAGCTGTTTTTT. This translates into CASRTGHGFGGELFF.

This clonotype was detected many times. The V and J genes are TRBV7-2 and TRBJ2-7; 7 bases agree with TRBD2. The junction had 7 bases not matched to a gene; V was cut back by 1 base and J by 1 base. The CDR3 loop spans 16 amino acids. Germline V gene sequence: CDR1 SGHTA, CDR2 FQGNSA. CDR3 in DNA: TGTGCCAGCAGCTTAGGGAGCGGGACGGCTTCCTACGAGCAGTACTTC. Translation gives CASSLGSGTASYEQYF.

Regarding this clonotype: A read error may explain this, as a much larger clone is one base away. The chain combines TRBV20-1 with TRBJ2-2; perhaps TRBD2 as D (6 bases). Trimming took 6 bases from V and 6 from J, leaving 11 bases between them. Germline assignment: CDR1 DFQATT and CDR2 SNEGSKA (reference sequence). This CDR3 has 12 residues. In nucleotides, the CDR3 is TGCAGTGCGGAGGGCACCCCCGGGGAGCTGTTTTTT. Translating it yields CSAEGTPGELFF.

In this sample, this clonotype turned up many times. The gene calls are TRBV20-1 and TRBJ1-5; 8 bases align to TRBD1. CDR1 DFQATT and CDR2 SNEGSKA come from the germline V gene (reference sequence). This CDR3 contains 13 residues. Trimming removed 6 bases from V and 7 bases from J; junction bases left unmatched: 8. CDR3 bases: TGCAGTGCCCTACAATACAGGGGGCAGCCCCAGCATTTT. Its protein is CSALQYRGQPQHF.